The 11 T cell receptor beta chains listed next were all sequenced from one sample in a study of Ad26.COV2.S vaccination and SARS-CoV-2 variants. Profiling relied on immunoSEQ multiplex PCR, and the TCRdb table lists in-frame clones only, not all of them. The sample consists of fewer than 500,000 clones, approximately 90% of them appearing once. Treatment specified: 19 received Ad26.COV2.S at low or high dose, single or two shots; several received placebo; per-sample allocation not given. Collection of the samples took place on day 63 after the first injection of vaccine or placebo. The specimen was peripheral blood, collected in a trial of Ad26.COV2.S vaccine versus placebo. The receptors were gathered from a person between 18 and 65 years old who received the Ad26.COV2.S COVID-19 vaccine or a placebo.

Only one count was recorded for this clone. The genes are TRBV7-2 and TRBJ2-3, with 10 bases identical to TRBD2. Germline V gene data show CDR1 as SGHTA and CDR2 as FQGNSA. Germline trimming cut 5 bases from V and 5 bases from J; bases unmatched to any gene: 4. CDR3 length: 14 residues. CDR3 nucleotide sequence: TGTGCCAGCAGCAAGGGACTAGCGTTAGATACGCAGTATTTT. Translation gives CASSKGLALDTQYF.

The chain uses TRBV18 and TRBJ1-3, with D unclear. This CDR3 region has 16 residues. Germline V gene sequence: CDR1 KGHSH, CDR2 LQKENI. V was cut by 1 base and J by 0 bases, with 10 bases left in between. The CDR3 region is CASSPLGRDSGNTIYF. The CDR3 DNA reads TGTGCCAGCTCACCACTTGGACGGGACTCTGGAAACACCATATATTTT.

This clone has a single count. The chain combines TRBV5-1 with TRBJ2-1, with D hard to call. The V gene lost 0 bases and the J gene lost 0 bases, with 13 bases spanning the gap. The V gene's germline CDR1 is SGHRS and CDR2 YFSETQ. The CDR3 runs 17 residues. The CDR3 here is CASSLAVGGNSYNEQFF. As DNA, the CDR3 is TGCGCCAGCAGCTTGGCCGTGGGCGGCAACTCCTACAATGAGCAGTTCTTC.

This chain links TRBV19 with TRBJ2-2; the D is unclear. V was pared by 7 bases and J by 0 bases, with 6 bases between. CDR3 size: 13 residues. Germline loops: CDR1 LNHDA, CDR2 SQIVND (reference sequence). The CDR3 nucleotides are TGTGCCAGTATTGGGACGAACACCGGGGAGCTGTTTTTT. As protein: CASIGTNTGELFF.

The chain couples TRBV2 to TRBJ2-5; D ambiguous. Germline V lookup: CDR1 SNHLY, CDR2 FYNNEI. There are 10 residues in the CDR3. The chain's CDR3 is CAQNRETQYF. The CDR3 DNA is TGTGCTCAGAACAGAGAGACCCAGTACTTC.

CDR3 region: CASSSPDKAYNEQFF. For the CDR3, the DNA is TGTGCCAGCAGCTCCCCGGACAAAGCCTACAATGAGCAGTTCTTC. The chain joins TRBV7-2 to TRBJ2-1; tentative D call: TRBD1 (5 bases). This CDR3 is built from 15 residues. Trimming shortened V by 4 bases and J by 2 bases, and 12 bases separated the two germline ends. Germline values: CDR1 SGHTA, CDR2 FQGNSA.

This sequence joins TRBV19 and TRBJ2-2; 7 positions match TRBD1. Germline-derived CDR1 and CDR2 are LNHDA and SQIVND (reference sequence). This CDR3 has 13 residues. V was clipped by 4 bases and J by 5 bases; unmatched bases: 1. The CDR3 loop is CASSNRGTGELFF. The CDR3 DNA is TGTGCCAGTAGTAACAGGGGAACCGGGGAGCTGTTTTTT.

The chain combines TRBV4-3 with TRBJ2-3; unclear D gene. The CDR3 is 14 residues long. Trimming took 8 bases from V and 0 from J, leaving 12 bases between them. Germline-derived CDR1 and CDR2 are LGHNA and YSLEER. The CDR3 is CASGEIFSTDTQYF. DNA of the CDR3: TGCGCCAGCGGTGAGATCTTTAGCACAGATACGCAGTATTTT.

The rearrangement joins TRBV19 to TRBJ2-1, with D perhaps matching TRBD2 (5 bases). The germline gives CDR1 LNHDA, CDR2 SQIVND (reference sequence). V lost 4 bases to trimming and J lost 0 bases, with 13 bases between them. This CDR3 spans 16 amino acids. The CDR3 here is CASSSSAISSYNEQFF. The CDR3 nucleotides are TGTGCCAGTAGTAGTAGCGCGATTAGCTCCTACAATGAGCAGTTCTTC.

The J gene is TRBJ1-5, the V gene TRBV7-8, with 8 bases matching TRBD1. The CDR3 is made up of 16 amino acids. The J segment lost 0 bases and the V segment lost 8 bases, leaving 9 bases of the junction unmatched. CDR1 SGHVS and CDR2 FQNEAQ come from the germline V gene. The CDR3 loop reads CASGQGRKLSNQPQHF. The CDR3 nucleotides read TGTGCCAGCGGACAGGGACGTAAGCTTAGCAATCAGCCCCAGCATTTT.

Worth noting for this clone: Other DNA sequences in this sample translate to the same CDR3. V gene TRBV28 combines with J gene TRBJ1-4, with no clear D. Trimming stripped 3 bases from V and 8 bases from J, with 4 bases between. Germline CDR1 reads MDHEN; CDR2 reads SYDVKM. The length of the CDR3 is 11 residues. The CDR3 region is CASSLGEKLFF. The CDR3 bases are TGTGCCAGCAGTTTGGGAGAAAAACTGTTTTTT.